The entry below describes one T cell receptor (beta chain). Amplification targeted TCR beta CDR3 regions from RNA transcripts. Carried out on the TCR CDR3, a first-round RT-PCR used the HTBI primer set. TCRdb independently ran MiXCR on the multiplex PCR reads; one entry per CDR3 protein. The sample has 370,000 or so distinct CDR3 sequences; 15% to 17% are singletons. Hyperthyroidism had been newly diagnosed in patients aged 18 to 65, and its duration was under 2 months. Under 12 ml fresh peripheral blood yielded the PBMCs. CDR1 and CDR2 from the germline V gene are MNHNY and SVGAGI (reference sequence). The CDR3 covers 15 residues. V was trimmed by 0 bases and J by 0 bases, leaving 8 bases between them. The sample comes from a study of T cells in Graves' hyperthyroidism and ophthalmopathy.

The material sequenced was blood. This TCR was sampled from a woman younger than 30 with Graves' hyperthyroidism that later progressed to Graves' ophthalmopathy. This rearrangement joins TRBV6-6 to TRBJ2-5; D remains unclear. This chain's CDR3 is CASSYSTAYQETQYF. The CDR3, as DNA: TGTGCCAGCAGTTACTCGACGGCGTACCAAGAGACCCAGTACTTC.